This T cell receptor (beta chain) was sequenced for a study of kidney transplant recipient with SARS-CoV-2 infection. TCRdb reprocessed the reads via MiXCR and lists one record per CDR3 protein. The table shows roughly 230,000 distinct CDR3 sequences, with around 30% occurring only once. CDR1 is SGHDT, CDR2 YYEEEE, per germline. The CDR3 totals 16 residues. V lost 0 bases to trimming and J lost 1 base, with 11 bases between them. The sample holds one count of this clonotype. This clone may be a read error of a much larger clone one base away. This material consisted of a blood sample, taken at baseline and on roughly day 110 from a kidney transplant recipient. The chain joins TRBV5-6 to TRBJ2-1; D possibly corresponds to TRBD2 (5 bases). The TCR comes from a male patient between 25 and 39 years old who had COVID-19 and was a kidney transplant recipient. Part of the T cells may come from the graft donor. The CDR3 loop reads CASSLELSGSYNEQFF. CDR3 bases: TGTGCCAGCAGCTTGGAGCTATCGGGATCCTACAATGAGCAGTTCTTC.